Below are 9 T cell receptor beta chains sequenced from a single sample in a study of blood T cell repertoires in COVID-19. Sequenced by immunoSEQ multiplex PCR; TCRdb stores in-frame clones only, minus some. This sample has 200,000 or so clones, with 82% found just once. Sequenced: peripheral blood. These TCRs come from a woman in her twenties or thirties with acute or convalescent COVID-19.

This rearrangement joins TRBV19 to TRBJ1-3; D possibly corresponds to TRBD1 (5 bases). Germline V CDR1 and CDR2: LNHDA, SQIVND (reference sequence). Trimming shortened V by 1 base and J by 2 bases, and 15 bases separated the two germline ends. The CDR3 runs 17 residues. In nucleotides, the CDR3 is TGTGCCAGTAGTATAGTTCGGGGACTCGGGACTGGAAACACCATATATTTT. It codes for CASSIVRGLGTGNTIYF.

V and J are TRBV7-9 and TRBJ1-3, with a tentative D call TRBD1 (5 bases). Looked up from germline, CDR1 is SEHNR and CDR2 is FQNEAQ (reference sequence). V was shortened by 5 bases and J by 2 bases, with 13 bases between the two germline ends. This CDR3 has 15 amino acids. The CDR3 here is CASSLPGGAGNTIYF. The CDR3 nucleotides read TGTGCCAGCAGCCTCCCGGGGGGAGCTGGAAACACCATATATTTT. Supplemented by reference TRBV7-9 and TRBJ1-3, the full variable domain reads DTGVSQNPRHKITKRGQNVTFRCDPISEHNRLYWYRQTLGQGPEFLTYFQNEAQLEKSRLLSDRFSAERPKGSFSTLEIQRTEQGDSAMYLCASSLPGGAGNTIYFGEGSWLTVV.

The CDR3 DNA follows: TGTGCCAGCAGTTTATATCGGGGACAGTGGCCTGAAAAACTGTTTTTT. Amino acids: CASSLYRGQWPEKLFF. This sequence joins TRBV28 and TRBJ1-4, with 7 bases lining up with TRBD1. Germline V CDR1 and CDR2: MDHEN, SYDVKM. V was pared by 1 base and J by 7 bases, with 9 bases of the junction left unmatched. The length of the CDR3 is 16 residues.

V gene TRBV7-2 combines with J gene TRBJ2-1, with D tentatively TRBD2 (6 bases). Germline values: CDR1 SGHTA, CDR2 FQGNSA. This CDR3 region has 14 residues. V was pared by 4 bases and J by 8 bases, with 15 bases between. Written as DNA, the CDR3 is TGTGCCAGCAGCTCCGGGGGAGGATCCCATGAGCAGTTCTTC. Its translation: CASSSGGGSHEQFF. Based on the CDR3 plus reference TRBV7-2 and TRBJ2-1, the full variable domain is GAGVSQSPSNKVTEKGKDVELRCDPISGHTALYWYRQSLGQGLEFLIYFQGNSAPDKSGLPSDRFSAERTGGSVSTLTIQRTQQEDSAVYLCASSSGGGSHEQFFGPGTRLTVL.

The chain links TRBV13 to TRBJ2-7, with TRBD1 matching over 7 bases. This CDR3 is 13 amino acids long. With V trimmed by 5 bases and J by 4 bases, 5 bases remained unmatched. Germline V gene sequence: CDR1 PRHDT, CDR2 FYEKMQ (reference sequence). CDR3 region: CASSVGTAYEQYF. The CDR3 DNA follows: TGTGCCAGCAGCGTCGGGACAGCGTACGAGCAGTACTTC. Combining the CDR3 with reference TRBV13 and TRBJ2-7 gives the whole variable domain AAGVIQSPRHLIKEKRETATLKCYPIPRHDTVYWYQQGPGQDPQFLISFYEKMQSDKGSIPDRFSAQQFSDYHSELNMSSLELGDSALYFCASSVGTAYEQYFGPGTRLTVT.

This clone was seen just once. This sequence joins TRBV11-1 and TRBJ2-7; 11 nucleotides line up with TRBD2. The CDR3 is 14 residues long. The V gene's germline CDR1 is SGHAT and CDR2 FQDESV (reference sequence). V dropped 3 bases and J dropped 4; count of bases not matched to a gene: 2. DNA for the CDR3: TGTGCCAGCAGCTTGTCTAGCGGGGGGTACGAGCAGTACTTC. It encodes CASSLSSGGYEQYF.

The V call is TRBV3-1 (or the pseudogene TRBV3-2), the J call TRBJ2-2; 7 bases align to TRBD1. Germline trimming cut 4 bases from V and 10 bases from J; bases unmatched to any gene: 9. The germline gives CDR1 LGHDT, CDR2 YNNKEL (reference sequence). CDR3 length equals 14 residues. The CDR3 DNA follows: TGTGCCAGCAGCCGCCGGGACAGTAAGCAGGAGCTGTTTTTT. Translation gives CASSRRDSKQELFF.

This clone was counted a few times. The rearrangement uses TRBV10-3 and TRBJ2-7; 7 bases are shared with TRBD1. Germline assignment: CDR1 ENHRY and CDR2 SYGVKD. CDR3 length: 12 amino acids. With 10 bases clipped from V and 12 bases from J, the junction kept 15 bases outside the gene matches. The CDR3 loop reads CATRARDRAGYF. Here the CDR3 DNA reads TGTGCCACCAGGGCCCGAGACAGGGCTGGGTACTTC.

This clone was picked up many times. The chain joins TRBV19 to TRBJ2-5; TRBD2 is a possible D gene (5 bases). The CDR3 length is 13 residues. Germline V lookup: CDR1 LNHDA, CDR2 SQIVND (reference sequence). V was cut by 9 bases and J by 2 bases, with 13 bases left in between. The DNA for the CDR3 is TGTGCCAGCCCGTCGGGGTTACAAGAGACCCAGTACTTC. This codes for CASPSGLQETQYF.